This TCR beta chain was observed in a study of metastatic and nonmetastatic thyroid tumors. Study in general: Repertoire comparisons spanned blood and tumor or nodule tissue from malignant and benign thyroid patients. Overall study results and limits: TCR beta diversity was reportedly significantly higher in malignant thyroid tumors than benign nodules, in blood and tumor.

Each patient came to thyroid surgery without any prior treatment (of any kind). This CDR3 has 18 residues. V shed 0 bases and J 1 base; nucleotides not matched to a gene: 14. Germline V gene lookup returns CDR1 SQVTM and CDR2 ANQGSEA. This clone was observed many times. Its antigen is not known. In the study's own analysis: Clinicopathological groups of papillary thyroid cancer showed CDR3 differences that were used to build a distant-metastasis classifier. Via MiXCR, TCRdb re-called the PCR reads. What appears here as the V and J calls and clone size reflects TCRdb's work, not the paper's. The sample lists about 6,500 clones, around 30% occurring once.

Material: tumor tissue. V gene TRBV29-1 combines with J gene TRBJ1-1; 7 positions match TRBD1. The sequence derives from a female donor with papillary thyroid cancer or a benign thyroid nodule (not recorded which). Some clones in this sample may be carry-over from other donors' samples. The DNA of the CDR3 is TGCAGCGTTGAAGATTCTTCCTACAGGGGAAGGACGAACACTGAAGCTTTCTTT. Residues: CSVEDSSYRGRTNTEAFF. Based on the CDR3 plus reference TRBV29-1 and TRBJ1-1, the full variable domain is SAVISQKPSRDICQRGTSLTIQCQVDSQVTMMFWYRQQPGQSLTLIATANQGSEATYESGFVIDKFPISRPNLTFSTLTVSNMSPEDSSIYLCSVEDSSYRGRTNTEAFFGQGTRLTVV.